Below are 32 T cell receptor beta chains sequenced from a single sample in a study of shared clonotypes between healthy human individuals (dated by TCRdb to about 2020). Receptor amplification or capture employed the immunoSEQ multiplex PCR assay. TCRdb retrieved this table from immuneACCESS and kept in-frame rearrangements only. Not all clones are present; in checked studies, unresolved V genes account for under half, and no reason is known for the remainder. The sample contains about 2,500,000 clones, 90% to 95% of them found a single time. The biggest ten clones account for over 0.12% of the sample. The source material was naive CD4+ T cells sorted from blood. The sample's cell subset or site, from its label and the paper: CD45RA+ positively selected. The receptors originated from a man between 18 and 35 years old in good health.

Here the CDR3 reads CASSPGVPDEKLFF. As DNA, the CDR3 is TGTGCCAGCTCTCCTGGGGTACCGGACGAAAAACTGTTTTTT. The rearrangement links TRBV18 to TRBJ1-4; no clear D gene. The CDR3 extends over 14 amino acids. V gave up 6 bases and J gave up 8 bases, with 16 bases separating them. The germline CDR1 and CDR2 sequences are KGHSH and LQKENI.

V is TRBV25-1 and J is TRBJ1-1; possible D gene TRBD1, 6 bases. The germline V and J ends were trimmed by 2 bases and 1 base, with 11 bases remaining between them. The CDR3 is 15 amino acids. CDR1 and CDR2 (germline): MGHDK, SYGVNS. CDR3 sequence (DNA): TGTGCCAGCAGTGAAGGCAGGGGAAAGAACACTGAAGCTTTCTTT. The encoded protein is CASSEGRGKNTEAFF.

This clone has only a few counts. The chain couples TRBV5-1 to TRBJ1-6; D remains ambiguous. This CDR3 region has 14 residues. Germline V gene data show CDR1 as SGHRS and CDR2 as YFSETQ. With 2 bases removed from V and 6 bases from J, the gap between germline ends came to 9 bases. DNA for the CDR3: TGCGCCAGCAGCTTTGGTGGAGGTAATTCACCCCTCCACTTT. Protein sequence: CASSFGGGNSPLHF.

This sequence joins TRBV19 and TRBJ2-5; D gene uncertain. V gave up 1 base and J gave up 5 bases, with 14 bases separating them. Per germline, CDR1 LNHDA and CDR2 SQIVND (reference sequence). CDR3 length: 15 amino acids. CDR3 nucleotide sequence: TGTGCCAGTAGTATAGGAAAATCGATGGGGGAGACCCAGTACTTC. Its translation is CASSIGKSMGETQYF.

V and J are TRBV4-1 and TRBJ2-5; no definite D call. The closer fit of TRBJ2-7 to the DNA end suggests the J call may be wrong. CDR3 size: 12 residues. CDR1 is MGHRA and CDR2 is YSYEKL in the germline V gene. The CDR3 sequence: CASSQSGYEQYF. The CDR3 coding sequence is TGCGCCAGCAGCCAGAGTGGTTACGAGCAGTACTTC.

The chain uses TRBV10-3 and TRBJ2-1; the D is unclear. In germline, CDR1 is ENHRY, CDR2 SYGVKD. Trimming cost V 0 bases and J 9 bases, with 9 bases left between them. The CDR3 is 13 residues long. The CDR3 bases are TGTGCCATCAGTGAGTCGCCTCCGGCTGAGCAGTTCTTC. Protein product: CAISESPPAEQFF.

This rearrangement joins TRBV7-2 to TRBJ1-1, with D possibly being TRBD1 (6 bases). Trimming pared 3 bases from V and 11 bases from J, leaving 10 bases between. CDR3 length equals 11 residues. In germline, CDR1 is SGHTA, CDR2 FQGNSA. CDR3: CASSLGGAAFF. CDR3 bases: TGTGCCAGCAGCTTGGGGGGCGCGGCTTTCTTT.

This chain connects TRBV30 to TRBJ1-6, with D uncertain. CDR3 length: 16 amino acids. CDR1 and CDR2 (germline): GTSNPN, SVGIG (reference sequence). V was shortened by 3 bases and J by 5 bases, with 17 bases between the two germline ends. The CDR3 DNA is TGTGCCTGGAGAGACGTCGGAAGGACGGATAATTCACCCCTCCACTTT. Translated: CAWRDVGRTDNSPLHF.

This clone was observed a single time. This rearrangement joins TRBV10-3 to TRBJ2-5; D is perhaps TRBD1 (6 bases). The CDR3 has 13 residues. Per the germline V gene, CDR1 is ENHRY and CDR2 is SYGVKD. V was pared by 6 bases and J by 5 bases, with 13 bases between. CDR3 coding DNA: TGTGCCATCAGCACAGGGCTTGAGGAGACCCAGTACTTC. It specifies CAISTGLEETQYF.

The chain recombines TRBV6-5 with TRBJ2-3; TRBD1 might be the D (5 bases). The CDR3 contains 15 residues. V was clipped by 5 bases and J by 0 bases, with 12 bases between them. CDR1 and CDR2 (germline): MNHEY, SVGAGI. DNA for the CDR3: TGTGCCAGCAGTAGACAGATGAGAAGCACAGATACGCAGTATTTT. Translating it yields CASSRQMRSTDTQYF.

This clone showed up just once. This chain uses TRBV5-6 with TRBJ2-2, with D perhaps TRBD1 (5 bases). Germline V gene lookup returns CDR1 SGHDT and CDR2 YYEEEE. This CDR3 is 13 amino acids long. Trimming shortened V by 0 bases and J by 13 bases, and 13 bases separated the two germline ends. CDR3 amino acids: CASSLVDSAVLFF. The CDR3 DNA sequence: TGTGCCAGCAGCTTGGTTGACAGTGCGGTGCTGTTTTTT. Drawing the rest from reference TRBV5-6 and TRBJ2-2, the complete variable domain is DAGVTQSPTHLIKTRGQQVTLRCSPKSGHDTVSWYQQALGQGPQFIFQYYEEEERQRGNFPDRFSGHQFPNYSSELNVNALLLGDSALYLCASSLVDSAVLFFGEGSRLTVL.

V is TRBV2 and J is TRBJ2-5; 7 bases agree with TRBD1. The junction had 12 bases not matched to a gene; V was cut back by 5 bases and J by 3 bases. The germline V gene has CDR1 SNHLY and CDR2 FYNNEI. CDR3 length: 16 residues. The CDR3 DNA reads as TGTGCCAGCAGTCCTACAGGGGACCACCTAAAAGAGACCCAGTACTTC. Protein sequence: CASSPTGDHLKETQYF. The entire variable domain, with the rest obtained from reference TRBV2 and TRBJ2-5, is as follows: EPEVTQTPSHQVTQMGQEVILRCVPISNHLYFYWYRQILGQKVEFLVSFYNNEISEKSEIFDDQFSVERPDGSNFTLKIRSTKLEDSAMYFCASSPTGDHLKETQYFGPGTRLLVL.

V usage is TRBV29-1 and J usage is TRBJ2-1; D may match TRBD1 or TRBD2 (6 bases each). Trimming removed 5 bases at V and 9 bases at J, with 17 bases between. Looked up from germline, CDR1 is SQVTM and CDR2 is ANQGSEA. This CDR3 is 13 amino acids long. In DNA form, the CDR3 reads TGCAGCGTTAGGATGGGGGGCCTGAGTGAGCAGTTCTTC. Translation gives CSVRMGGLSEQFF.

The rearrangement links TRBV30 to TRBJ1-2; D might be TRBD1 (6 bases). The CDR3 sequence is 14 residues long. The V gene lost 0 bases and the J gene lost 5 bases, with 13 bases spanning the gap. Per the germline V gene, CDR1 is GTSNPN and CDR2 is SVGIG (reference sequence). The CDR3 nucleotides are TGTGCCTGGAGTGTAGGGGGGGTCCCTTATGGCTACACCTTC. Translated: CAWSVGGVPYGYTF. The entire variable domain, with the rest obtained from reference TRBV30 and TRBJ1-2, is as follows: SQTIHQWPATLVQPVGSPLSLECTVEGTSNPNLYWYRQAAGRGLQLLFYSVGIGQISSEVPQNLSASRPQDRQFILSSKKLLLSDSGFYLCAWSVGGVPYGYTFGSGTRLTVV.

The chain links TRBV7-9 to TRBJ2-3, with D maybe TRBD2 (6 bases). From germline, CDR1 is SEHNR and CDR2 FQNEAQ (reference sequence). This CDR3 comprises 18 residues. V lost 1 base and J lost 1, with 18 bases in between. This chain's CDR3 is CASSLGDGETSRTDTQYF. In DNA form, the CDR3 reads TGTGCCAGCAGCTTAGGGGACGGGGAGACTAGTCGCACAGATACGCAGTATTTT.

The V call is TRBV6-1, the J call TRBJ2-2; unclear D gene. The ends were cut back, 1 base at V and 2 bases at J, with 8 bases in the middle. The CDR3 covers 15 residues. Germline V gene sequence: CDR1 MNHNS, CDR2 SASEGT. The CDR3 sequence: CASSEGAINTGELFF. CDR3 DNA sequence: TGTGCCAGCAGTGAAGGAGCAATTAACACCGGGGAGCTGTTTTTT.

This clone was detected once. The chain links TRBV19 to TRBJ2-2; no firm D call. CDR1 is LNHDA and CDR2 is SQIVND in the germline V gene (reference sequence). This CDR3 contains 16 residues. V lost 0 bases to trimming and J lost 0 bases, with 8 bases between them. This chain's CDR3 is CASSIDRRPNTGELFF. The DNA of the CDR3 is TGTGCCAGTAGTATAGATCGGCGGCCGAACACCGGGGAGCTGTTTTTT.

The chain employs TRBV19 and TRBJ1-1; weak D call: TRBD1 (6 bases). Trimming cost V 6 bases and J 2 bases, with 16 bases left between them. Germline loops: CDR1 LNHDA, CDR2 SQIVND (reference sequence). CDR3 length: 15 amino acids. The CDR3 DNA reads TGTGCCAGTAGGCGGAGGGGGGGCAGAAACACTGAAGCTTTCTTT. Its protein product is CASRRRGGRNTEAFF.

The chain is built from TRBV7-2 and TRBJ2-3; D ambiguous. The V end was cut by 6 bases, the J end by 6 bases, with 16 bases between. CDR1 and CDR2 from the germline V gene are SGHTA and FQGNSA. The CDR3 is 14 amino acids. CDR3 nucleotide sequence: TGTGCCAGCAGTTTTAAGGGTTTTGGGGATACGCAGTATTTT. Amino acids: CASSFKGFGDTQYF.

V usage is TRBV4-2 and J usage is TRBJ1-3, with TRBD1 as a possible D gene (6 bases). V lost 8 bases and J 0 bases, leaving 14 bases between the germline ends. Germline CDR1 and CDR2: LGHNA and YNFKEQ. This CDR3 is built from 15 residues. CDR3 in DNA: TGTGCCAGCGGGGGGCCTATTTCCTCTGGAAACACCATATATTTT. As protein: CASGGPISSGNTIYF.

The genes are TRBV5-1 and TRBJ2-3, with TRBD1 matching 7 bases. The CDR3 covers 13 residues. The germline gives CDR1 SGHRS, CDR2 YFSETQ. Trimming took 4 bases from V and 6 from J; bases not matched to a gene: 5. CDR3 loop: CASSVTGYDTQYF. As DNA, the CDR3 is TGCGCCAGCAGCGTGACAGGGTATGATACGCAGTATTTT.

The V call is TRBV11-3, the J call TRBJ2-5, with 8 bases fitting TRBD2. Germline V gene lookup returns CDR1 SGHNT and CDR2 YENEEA. This CDR3 has 15 amino acids. V trimming: 5 bases; J trimming: 5 bases; junction bases outside the gene matches: 10. This CDR3 reads CASSRSSGDAETQYF. In DNA form, the CDR3 reads TGTGCCAGCAGCCGAAGTAGCGGGGACGCGGAGACCCAGTACTTC.

This chain uses TRBV10-2 with TRBJ2-2, with 14 bases identical to TRBD2. This CDR3 is 15 amino acids long. V gave up 6 bases and J gave up 7 bases; unmatched junction bases: 4. CDR1 and CDR2 from the germline V gene are WSHSY and SAAADI. The CDR3 DNA is TGCGCCAGCAGCGGGACTAGCGGGAGTCTCGGGGAGCTGTTTTTT. It is translated as CASSGTSGSLGELFF.

The chain recombines TRBV7-2 with TRBJ2-3, with a tentative D call TRBD1 (5 bases). This CDR3 contains 16 residues. Germline CDR1 and CDR2: SGHTA and FQGNSA. Trimming stripped 4 bases from V and 4 bases from J, with 18 bases between. CDR3 coding DNA: TGTGCCAGCAGCTCCCCACCCTCCTTGGGGCCAGATACGCAGTATTTT. Protein sequence: CASSSPPSLGPDTQYF.

Turning to this clone: Other nucleotide sequences in the sample specify the same CDR3. This chain joins TRBV7-2 and TRBJ2-1; no reliable D call. V dropped 1 base and J dropped 6 bases, with 7 bases sitting between them. Per the germline V gene, CDR1 is SGHTA and CDR2 is FQGNSA. The CDR3 length is 13 residues. DNA of the CDR3: TGTGCCAGCAGCTTAGGGCAACCCAATGAGCAGTTCTTC. This encodes CASSLGQPNEQFF. The whole variable domain, remainder taken from reference TRBV7-2 and TRBJ2-1, is GAGVSQSPSNKVTEKGKDVELRCDPISGHTALYWYRQSLGQGLEFLIYFQGNSAPDKSGLPSDRFSAERTGGSVSTLTIQRTQQEDSAVYLCASSLGQPNEQFFGPGTRLTVL.

The J gene is TRBJ1-5, the V gene TRBV11-2, with 8 positions matching TRBD1. There are 13 residues in the CDR3. Germline V gives CDR1 SGHAT, CDR2 FQNNGV. Trimming at V came to 4 bases and at J to 6 bases, leaving 2 bases not matched to a gene. CDR3 DNA sequence: TGTGCCAGCAGCTCTACAGGGGGTCAGCCCCAGCATTTT. Encoded protein: CASSSTGGQPQHF.

The rearrangement uses TRBV11-2 and TRBJ1-1, with D perhaps matching TRBD1 (6 bases). Per germline, CDR1 SGHAT and CDR2 FQNNGV. This CDR3 spans 17 amino acids. V was pared by 7 bases and J by 0 bases, with 21 bases between. The CDR3 DNA reads TGTGCCAGCAAATTTATCCCCCGGACAGACTTGAACACTGAAGCTTTCTTT. Amino acid sequence: CASKFIPRTDLNTEAFF.

The rearrangement joins TRBV2 to TRBJ2-7; D may be TRBD1 (6 bases). Germline CDR1 is SNHLY and CDR2 is FYNNEI. This CDR3 contains 16 residues. Trimming removed 3 bases at V and 0 bases at J, with 15 bases between. The CDR3 DNA is TGTGCCAGCAGTGACGCGTCCGGGACACTCTCCTACGAGCAGTACTTC. This encodes CASSDASGTLSYEQYF.

The CDR3 bases are TGTGCCAGCAGTTTCGAGGACAGGGTCGGTGGCTACACCTTC. Translating gives CASSFEDRVGGYTF. V is TRBV28 and J is TRBJ1-2, with 8 bases lining up with TRBD1. V trimming: 3 bases; J trimming: 7 bases; junction bases outside the gene matches: 7. Germline assignment: CDR1 MDHEN and CDR2 SYDVKM. The CDR3 is 14 amino acids.

This clone was seen a handful of times. The genes are TRBV18 and TRBJ1-5; TRBD1 aligns across 7 bases. Germline V CDR1 and CDR2: KGHSH, LQKENI. Trimming removed 3 bases from V and 0 bases from J; junction bases left unmatched: 8. The CDR3 extends over 17 amino acids. The CDR3 loop is CASSPRTGLDSNQPQHF. Written as DNA, the CDR3 is TGTGCCAGCTCACCGAGGACAGGACTTGATAGCAATCAGCCCCAGCATTTT.

On this clone itself: The identical CDR3 is also encoded by other nucleotide sequences in the sample. The CDR3 nucleotides are TGCGCCAGCAGCTTGGGACTCCAAGAGACCCAGTACTTC. This encodes CASSLGLQETQYF. The gene calls are TRBV5-1 and TRBJ2-5; D is unclear. The CDR3 has 13 amino acids. Trimming removed 0 bases at V and 1 base at J, with 4 bases between. Germline CDR1 is SGHRS and CDR2 is YFSETQ.

The chain has TRBV10-3 and TRBJ2-7; 8 bases align to TRBD1. The V segment lost 2 bases and the J segment 5 bases; nucleotides outside the gene matches: 5. Germline-derived CDR1 and CDR2 are ENHRY and SYGVKD. There are 14 residues in the CDR3. DNA of the CDR3: TGTGCCATCAGTGAGACAGGGGGTCGAGACGAGCAGTACTTC. Translating it yields CAISETGGRDEQYF.